This T cell receptor beta chain was captured in a study of CD8 T cells in ankylosing spondylitis. Each CDR3 protein is one row after TCRdb ran MiXCR on the 5' RACE reads. The sample lists under 300,000 distinct CDR3 sequences; about 10% were seen once. Overall study results and limits: Typical of ankylosing spondylitis blood, it appeared, was a TCR beta motif of roughly eight highly homologous variants.

About this clonotype: As yet, its antigen is unknown. This clone may be a read error of a much larger clone one base away.

CDR1 is DFQATT and CDR2 is SNEGSKA in the germline V gene (reference sequence). V dropped 8 bases and J dropped 1 base, with 10 bases sitting between them. CDR3 length: 12 amino acids. The sequenced material came from blood, either unsorted or a sorted T cell fraction (not recorded which). The sequence was obtained from a male donor with ankylosing spondylitis or in good health (not recorded which). The chain employs TRBV20-1 and TRBJ2-3, with D unresolved. CDR3 nucleotides: TGCAGTCCTCGATCGCGCACAGATACGCAGTATTTT. Translation gives CSPRSRTDTQYF.